This TCR beta chain appears in the sequencing data of a study of CD8 T cells in Susac syndrome. Findings of the study overall: The study recognized that its TCR sequencing and HLA analysis covered a relatively small number of individuals.

An input of 0.5 to 1 ug of RNA was subjected to reverse transcription using random hexamers. TCRdb fed the immunoSEQ multiplex PCR reads into MiXCR, producing one record per CDR3 protein. Of a few hundred thousand distinct CDR3 sequences in the sample, about 92% were seen once. Per germline, CDR1 LGHDT and CDR2 YNNKEL (reference sequence). The CDR3 extends over 12 amino acids. V gave up 3 bases and J gave up 6 bases, with 8 bases separating them. About this clonotype: Antigen specificity is unknown.

Sequencing of TCR beta was performed on blood CD8+ T cells and on blood CD4+ T cells. TEMRA cells underwent FACS enrichment and CD8+ and CD4+ T cells underwent negative isolation. The chain carries TRBV3-1 and TRBJ2-5; D call uncertain. This sequence originates from a human donor with multiple sclerosis. Source material: CD4+ T cells from PBMCs. The CDR3 is CASSQGGQTQYF. CDR3 bases: TGTGCCAGCAGCCAGGGCGGACAGACCCAGTACTTC.